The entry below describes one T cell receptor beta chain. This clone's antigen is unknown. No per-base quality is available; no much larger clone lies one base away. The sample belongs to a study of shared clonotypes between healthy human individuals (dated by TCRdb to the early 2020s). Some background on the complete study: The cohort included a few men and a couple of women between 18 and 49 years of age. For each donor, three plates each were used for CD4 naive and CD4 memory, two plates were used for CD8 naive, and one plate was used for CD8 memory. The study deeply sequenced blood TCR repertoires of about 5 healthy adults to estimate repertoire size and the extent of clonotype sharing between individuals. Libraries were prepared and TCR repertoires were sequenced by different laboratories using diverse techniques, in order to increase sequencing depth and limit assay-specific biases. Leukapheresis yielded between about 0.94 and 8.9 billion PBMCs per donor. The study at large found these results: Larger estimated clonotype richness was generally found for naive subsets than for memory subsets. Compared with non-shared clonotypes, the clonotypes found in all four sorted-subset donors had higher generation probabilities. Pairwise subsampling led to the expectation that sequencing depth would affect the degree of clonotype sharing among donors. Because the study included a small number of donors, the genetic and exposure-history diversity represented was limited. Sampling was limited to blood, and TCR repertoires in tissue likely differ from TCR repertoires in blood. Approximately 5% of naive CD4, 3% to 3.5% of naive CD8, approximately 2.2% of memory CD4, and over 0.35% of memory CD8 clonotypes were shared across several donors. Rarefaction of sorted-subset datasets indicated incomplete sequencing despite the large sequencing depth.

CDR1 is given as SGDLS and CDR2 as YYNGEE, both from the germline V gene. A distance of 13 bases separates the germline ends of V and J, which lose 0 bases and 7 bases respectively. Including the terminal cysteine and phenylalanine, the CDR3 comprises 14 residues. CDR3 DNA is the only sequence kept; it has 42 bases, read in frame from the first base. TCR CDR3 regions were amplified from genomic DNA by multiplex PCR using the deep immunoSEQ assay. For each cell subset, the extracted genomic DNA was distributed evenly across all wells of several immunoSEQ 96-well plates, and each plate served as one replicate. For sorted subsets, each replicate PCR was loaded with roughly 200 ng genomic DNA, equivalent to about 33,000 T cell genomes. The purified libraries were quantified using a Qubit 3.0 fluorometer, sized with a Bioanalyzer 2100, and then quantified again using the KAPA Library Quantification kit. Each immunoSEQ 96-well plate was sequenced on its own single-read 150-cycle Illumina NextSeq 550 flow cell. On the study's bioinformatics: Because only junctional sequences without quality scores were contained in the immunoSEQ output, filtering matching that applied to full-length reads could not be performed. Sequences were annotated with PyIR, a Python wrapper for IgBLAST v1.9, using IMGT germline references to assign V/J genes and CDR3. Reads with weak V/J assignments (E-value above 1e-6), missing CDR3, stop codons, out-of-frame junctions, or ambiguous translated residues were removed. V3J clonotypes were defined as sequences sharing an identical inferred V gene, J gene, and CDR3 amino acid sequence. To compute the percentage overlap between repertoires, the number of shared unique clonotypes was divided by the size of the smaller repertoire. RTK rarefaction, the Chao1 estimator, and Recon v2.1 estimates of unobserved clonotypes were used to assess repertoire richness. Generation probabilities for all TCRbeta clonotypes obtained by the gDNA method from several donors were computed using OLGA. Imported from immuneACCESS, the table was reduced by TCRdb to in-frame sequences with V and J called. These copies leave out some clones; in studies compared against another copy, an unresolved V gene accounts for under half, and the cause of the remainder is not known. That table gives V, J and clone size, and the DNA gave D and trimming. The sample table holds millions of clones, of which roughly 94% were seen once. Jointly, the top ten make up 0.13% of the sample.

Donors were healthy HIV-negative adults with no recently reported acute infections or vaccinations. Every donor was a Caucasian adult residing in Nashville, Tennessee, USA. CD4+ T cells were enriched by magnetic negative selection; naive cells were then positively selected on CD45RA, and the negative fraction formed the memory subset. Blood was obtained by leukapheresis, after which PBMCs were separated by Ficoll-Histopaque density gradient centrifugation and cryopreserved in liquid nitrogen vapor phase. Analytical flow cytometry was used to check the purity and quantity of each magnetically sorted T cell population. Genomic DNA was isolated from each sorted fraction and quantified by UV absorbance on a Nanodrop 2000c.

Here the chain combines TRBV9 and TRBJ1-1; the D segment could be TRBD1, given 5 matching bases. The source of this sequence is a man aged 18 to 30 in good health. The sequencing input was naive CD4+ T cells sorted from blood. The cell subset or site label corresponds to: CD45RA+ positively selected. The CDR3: CASSVGPRADEAFF. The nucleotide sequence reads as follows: TGTGCCAGCAGCGTAGGGCCCAGGGCGGATGAAGCTTTCTTT.